A selection of T cell receptor beta chains follows, all from one sample in a study of cytomegalovirus exposure and HLA in healthy donors. Only in-frame clones appear in the TCRdb table, and some are missing; sequencing was by immunoSEQ multiplex PCR. This sample has 200,000 or so clones, with less than 90% found just once. The sample consisted of PBMCs. Source of these receptors: a boy between 10 and 17 years old in good health and CMV-seronegative. Each CDR3 is given with its conserved first and last residue. The D gene is left open where the match is weak. Size is stated for part of the rows, as once, few or many counts, or as a class when the clone is expanded.

>-|TRBJ2-3|TRBD2|TRBV28
TGTGCCAGCAGTTTAACTAGCGGGAGGACAGATACGCAGTATTTT
CASSLTSGRTDTQYF
>-|TRBJ1-4|TRBD1|TRBV28
TGTGCCAGCAGTCCGATACAGGGGGCCCGGGAAAAACTGTTTTTT
CASSPIQGAREKLFF
>-|TRBJ2-6|TRBD1|TRBV5-1
TGCGCCAGCAGCTTCCTAACAGGGGGGCTGGCCAACGTCCTGACTTTC
CASSFLTGGLANVLTF
>once|TRBJ2-7|TRBD1|TRBV5-6
TGTGCCACTAAGGACAGGGACACACGGGAGCAGTACTTC
CATKDRDTREQYF
>-|TRBJ2-2|TRBD2|TRBV28
TGTGCCAGCCGGACTAGCGGGAGGACCGGGGAGCTGTTTTTT
CASRTSGRTGELFF
>-|TRBJ2-1|-|TRBV14
TGTGCCAGCAGCCCCCGGGGGAGTTTCTACAATGAGCAGTTCTTC
CASSPRGSFYNEQFF
>-|TRBJ1-5|-|TRBV19
TGTGCCAGTAGTATACGGGGCAGGGGTCATCAGCCCCAGCATTTT
CASSIRGRGHQPQHF
>-|TRBJ2-3|TRBD1|TRBV30
TGTGCCTGGAGTGTGGGGCAGGGGGCTCGCACAGATACGCAGTATTTT
CAWSVGQGARTDTQYF
>few|TRBJ1-1|-|TRBV6-5
TGTGCCAGCAGTTACACCCCAGGCCGTGAGAGTGCTGAAGCTTTCTTT
CASSYTPGRESAEAFF
>-|TRBJ2-2|TRBD1|TRBV28
TGTGCCAGCAGTTCATACAGGGGGAAGAACACCGGGGAGCTGTTTTTT
CASSSYRGKNTGELFF
>-|TRBJ2-7|-|TRBV10-3
TGTGCCATCAGTGAGTCCTTGGACATTCCCGGTAAGGGATACGAGCAGTACTTC
CAISESLDIPGKGYEQYF
>-|TRBJ1-1|TRBD1|TRBV9
TGTGCCAGCAGCGCGCGGGGCAGGGGGTTTCTTATGAACACTGAAGCTTTCTTT
CASSARGRGFLMNTEAFF
>-|TRBJ2-7|TRBD2|TRBV9
TGTGCCAGCAGCGTACAAGCGGGAGGCGTCTACGAGCAGTACTTC
CASSVQAGGVYEQYF
>once|TRBJ2-2|-|TRBV19
TGTGCCAGTAGTCGCCGGACAGTTTGGACCGGGGAGCTGTTTTTT
CASSRRTVWTGELFF
>-|TRBJ1-2|-|TRBV7-9
TGTGCCAGCAGCTCCGGGACTAACTATGGCTACACCTTC
CASSSGTNYGYTF
>-|TRBJ1-6|-|TRBV4-3
TGCGCCAGCAGCCGCTATATCTCCTATAATTCACCCCTCCACTTT
CASSRYISYNSPLHF
>-|TRBJ1-4|TRBD1|TRBV7-9
TGTGCCAGCAGCTTAATCAGGGGGGAAGGGGAAAAACTGTTTTTT
CASSLIRGEGEKLFF
>few|TRBJ2-7|TRBD1|TRBV4-1
TGCGCCAGCAGCCAGGGACCGGGACAGGGCTACGAGCAGTACTTC
CASSQGPGQGYEQYF
>-|TRBJ2-7|TRBD1|TRBV5-1
TGCGCCAGCAGCTTGGGGGGACAGGGGGAGCAGTACTTC
CASSLGGQGEQYF
>-|TRBJ2-5|-|TRBV10-3
TGTGCCGCCGGCGGCCAAGAGACCCAGTACTTC
CAAGGQETQYF
>-|TRBJ2-3|-|TRBV5-6
TGTGCCAGCAGCAGTAAGACTTCCCGCTTGTTAGATACGCAGTATTTT
CASSSKTSRLLDTQYF
>-|TRBJ2-4|TRBD2|TRBV25-1
TGTGCCAGCAGTGAAGCGAGCGGGACCGTGGGCAAAAACATTCAGTACTTC
CASSEASGTVGKNIQYF
>-|TRBJ2-1|TRBD1|TRBV2
TGTGCCAGCAGTGAGGAGAACAGGGGGCCGTATGAGCAGTTCTTC
CASSEENRGPYEQFF
>-|TRBJ1-4|-|TRBV5-6
TGTGCCGGCGAGGGCAGCGAGAATGAAAAACTGTTTTTT
CAGEGSENEKLFF
>-|TRBJ1-1|-|TRBV12-5
TGTGCTAGTGGGCAACAGGGAGGGGGGACTGAAGCTTTCTTT
CASGQQGGGTEAFF
>few|TRBJ2-5|-|TRBV6-1
TGTGCCAGCAGTGAGTCAATTTGGTCGGGACAAGAGACCCAGTACTTC
CASSESIWSGQETQYF
>-|TRBJ1-3|-|TRBV7-6
TGTGCCAGCAGCGCGGGGACCTCTGGAAACACCATATATTTT
CASSAGTSGNTIYF
>once|TRBJ1-6|TRBD1|TRBV11-2
TGTGCCAGCAGCTTAGCGGGGACAGGGCATAATTCACCCCTCCACTTT
CASSLAGTGHNSPLHF
>-|TRBJ2-2|-|TRBV7-9
TGTGCCAGCAGGGTAGACAGGTTCCCCGGGGAGCTGTTTTTT
CASRVDRFPGELFF
>-|TRBJ2-3|-|TRBV9
TGTGCCAGCAGCGTAATCGGGGAGTCGACAGATACGCAGTATTTT
CASSVIGESTDTQYF
>-|TRBJ1-2|TRBD1|TRBV29-1
TGCAGCGTTGGTACAGGGGGCAATGGCTACACCTTC
CSVGTGGNGYTF
>-|TRBJ1-1|-|TRBV4-1
TGCGCCAGCAGCCCCACAATGTGGGGGGTAATGAACACTGAAGCTTTCTTT
CASSPTMWGVMNTEAFF
>-|TRBJ2-7|TRBD2|TRBV19
TGTGCCAGTAGTACAAGGCCGGGACTATACGAGCAGTACTTC
CASSTRPGLYEQYF
>-|TRBJ2-3|-|TRBV28
TGTGCCAGCAGTTTACTAGCGAGTAACACAGATACGCAGTATTTT
CASSLLASNTDTQYF
>-|TRBJ1-5|-|TRBV9
TGTGCCAGCAGCGTAGGTCTGAATCAGCCCCAGCATTTT
CASSVGLNQPQHF
>-|TRBJ2-1|-|TRBV5-1
TGCGCCAGCAGCTTGGGGGGGCCTTACAATGAGCAGTTCTTC
CASSLGGPYNEQFF
>-|TRBJ2-2|-|TRBV9
TGTGCCAGCAGCGTCGGACAGAGCTTCACCGGGGAGCTGTTTTTT
CASSVGQSFTGELFF
>-|TRBJ2-7|TRBD1|TRBV27
TGTGCCAGCAGTTCGAGGACAGGGGGGTACGAGCAGTACTTC
CASSSRTGGYEQYF
>-|TRBJ1-1|-|TRBV30
TGTGCCTGGAGTGTTAATGGGGGGGCCGGCACTGAAGCTTTCTTT
CAWSVNGGAGTEAFF
>-|TRBJ2-5|TRBD2|TRBV2
TGTGCCAGCACCCATTCACTAGCGGGGGACCAAGAGACCCAGTACTTC
CASTHSLAGDQETQYF
>-|TRBJ1-5|-|TRBV28
TGTGCCAGCAGCGTAACGGATCAGCCCCAGCATTTT
CASSVTDQPQHF
>-|TRBJ1-2|-|TRBV6-5
TGTGCCAGCAGCTACGGACTACTCTATGGCTACACCTTC
CASSYGLLYGYTF
>once|TRBJ1-6|TRBD1|TRBV5-1
TGCGCCAGCAGCTTAACAGGGGCGCTAAATTCACCCCTCCACTTT
CASSLTGALNSPLHF
>-|TRBJ1-3|-|TRBV5-1
TGCGCCAGCAGCTTGGTTTCTGCGGGGACCAGCCACTCTGGAAACACCATATATTTT
CASSLVSAGTSHSGNTIYF
>-|TRBJ1-1|-|TRBV6-5
TGTGCCAGCAGTTGGACAGTAGATAACACTGAAGCTTTCTTT
CASSWTVDNTEAFF
>-|TRBJ1-5|TRBD1|TRBV27
TGTGCCAGCAGACGGACAGGGGATAGACAGCCCCAGCATTTT
CASRRTGDRQPQHF
>-|TRBJ2-5|-|TRBV11-2
TGTGCCAGCAGCCCCACGGGGGAGACCCAGTACTTC
CASSPTGETQYF